This T cell receptor (beta chain) emerged from a study of blood T cell repertoires in COVID-19. The wider study: Donors in the United States, Italy and Spain gave samples during acute or convalescent COVID-19.

As handled by the study authors: Amplifying reference gene primers gave estimates of nucleated cell counts. Libraries were prepared by immunoSEQ multiplex PCR; TCRdb keeps only in-frame clonotypes and omits some of them. For V, J and clone size, that table is used; D and trimming come from the DNA. The top ten clones hold about 3.9% of a sample with 100,000 or so clones, about 93% of them seen once. In germline, CDR1 is SGHDT, CDR2 YYEEEE. Trimming took 5 bases from V and 2 from J; bases not matched to a gene: 4. There are 15 residues in the CDR3. The receptor's source is a woman in her fifties or sixties in a cohort sampled during active COVID-19. J is TRBJ2-1 and V is TRBV5-6; TRBD2 matches 10 bases. Sequencing was carried out using peripheral blood. This CDR3 reads CASRRLAGAYNEQFF. The CDR3 DNA reads as TGTGCCAGCAGACGGCTAGCGGGAGCCTACAATGAGCAGTTCTTC.